Sequencing of this T cell receptor beta chain was carried out in a study of beta chain features in type 1 diabetes. Only a few counts were recorded for this clone. TCRB transcripts that were expressed got sequenced, as all of the isolated RNA had been reverse transcribed. The repertoire was sequenced with immunoSEQ multiplex PCR; TCRdb's copy has only in-frame clones and lacks some. The data hold around 180,000 clones, with about 12% observed a single time. CDR1 and CDR2 (germline): SEHNR, FQNEAQ (reference sequence). Trimming removed 4 bases from V and 0 bases from J; junction bases left unmatched: 8. This CDR3 region has 16 residues.

The sequence derives from a woman aged 18 to 35 in good health. The chain is built from TRBV7-9 and TRBJ1-1; 7 nucleotides match TRBD1. Sequencing was done on a sample of central memory CD4+ T cells from blood. The CDR3 protein is CASSSQTGIMNTEAFF. The CDR3 DNA sequence: TGTGCCAGCAGCTCCCAGACAGGGATCATGAACACTGAAGCTTTCTTT.